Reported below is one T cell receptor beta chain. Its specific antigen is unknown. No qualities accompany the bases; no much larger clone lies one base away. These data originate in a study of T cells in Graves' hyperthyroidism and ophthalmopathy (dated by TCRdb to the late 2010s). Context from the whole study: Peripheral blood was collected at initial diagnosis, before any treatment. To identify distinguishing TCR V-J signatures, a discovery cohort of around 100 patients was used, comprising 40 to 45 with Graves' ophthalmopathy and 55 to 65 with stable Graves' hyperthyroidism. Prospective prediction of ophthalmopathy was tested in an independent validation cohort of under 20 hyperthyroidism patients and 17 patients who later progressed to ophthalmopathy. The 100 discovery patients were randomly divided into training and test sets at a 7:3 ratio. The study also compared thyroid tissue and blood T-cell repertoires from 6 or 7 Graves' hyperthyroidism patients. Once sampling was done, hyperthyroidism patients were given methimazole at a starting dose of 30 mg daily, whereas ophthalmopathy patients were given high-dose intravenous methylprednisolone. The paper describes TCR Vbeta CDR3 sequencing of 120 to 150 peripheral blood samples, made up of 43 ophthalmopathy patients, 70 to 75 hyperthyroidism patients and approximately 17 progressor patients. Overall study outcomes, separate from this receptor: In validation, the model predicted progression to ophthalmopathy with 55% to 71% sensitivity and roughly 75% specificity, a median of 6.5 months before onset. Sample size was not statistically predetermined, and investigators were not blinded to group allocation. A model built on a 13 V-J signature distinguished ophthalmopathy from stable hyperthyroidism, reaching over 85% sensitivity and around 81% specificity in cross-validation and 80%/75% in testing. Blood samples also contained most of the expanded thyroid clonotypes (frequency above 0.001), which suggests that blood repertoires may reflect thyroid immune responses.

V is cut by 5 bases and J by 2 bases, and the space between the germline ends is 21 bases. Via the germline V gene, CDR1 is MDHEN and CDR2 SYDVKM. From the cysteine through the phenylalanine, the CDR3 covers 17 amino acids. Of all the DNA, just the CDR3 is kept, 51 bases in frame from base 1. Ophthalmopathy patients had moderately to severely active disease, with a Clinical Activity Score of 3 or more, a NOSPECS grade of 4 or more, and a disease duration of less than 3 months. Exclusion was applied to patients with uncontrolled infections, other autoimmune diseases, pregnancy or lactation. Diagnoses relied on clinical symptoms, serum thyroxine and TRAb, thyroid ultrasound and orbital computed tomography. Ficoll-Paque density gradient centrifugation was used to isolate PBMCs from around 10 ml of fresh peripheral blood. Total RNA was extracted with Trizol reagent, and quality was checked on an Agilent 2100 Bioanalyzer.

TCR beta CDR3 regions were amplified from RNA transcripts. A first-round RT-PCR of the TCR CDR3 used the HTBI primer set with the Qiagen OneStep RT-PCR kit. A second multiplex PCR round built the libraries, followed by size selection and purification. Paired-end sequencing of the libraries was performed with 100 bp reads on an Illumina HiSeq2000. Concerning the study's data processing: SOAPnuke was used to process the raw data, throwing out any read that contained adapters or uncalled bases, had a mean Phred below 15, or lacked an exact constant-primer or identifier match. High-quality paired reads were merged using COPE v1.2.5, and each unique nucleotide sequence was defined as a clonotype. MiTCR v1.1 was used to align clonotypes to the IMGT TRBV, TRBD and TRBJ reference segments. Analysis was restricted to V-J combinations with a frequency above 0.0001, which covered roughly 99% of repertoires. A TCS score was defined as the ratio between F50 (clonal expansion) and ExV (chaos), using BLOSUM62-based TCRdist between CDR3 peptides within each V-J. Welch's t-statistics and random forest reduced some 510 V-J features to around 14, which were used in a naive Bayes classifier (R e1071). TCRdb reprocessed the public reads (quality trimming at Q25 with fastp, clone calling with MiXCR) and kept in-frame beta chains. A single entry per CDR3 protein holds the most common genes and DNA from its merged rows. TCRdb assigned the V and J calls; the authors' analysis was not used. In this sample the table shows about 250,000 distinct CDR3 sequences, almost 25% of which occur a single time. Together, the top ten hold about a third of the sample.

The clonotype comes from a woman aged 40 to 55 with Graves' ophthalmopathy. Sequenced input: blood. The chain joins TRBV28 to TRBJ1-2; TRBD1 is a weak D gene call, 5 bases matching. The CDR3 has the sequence CASSDKTLGRRNYGYTF. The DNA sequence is TGTGCCAGCAGTGACAAAACCTTGGGGCGACGGAACTATGGCTACACCTTC.